The subject of this entry is one T cell receptor beta chain. Its antigen is unknown. MiXCR was run by TCRdb on the 5' RACE reads, yielding one entry per CDR3 protein. This table holds roughly 190,000 distinct CDR3 sequences, around 30% found once. This entry is derived from a study of T-cell memory formation after mild COVID-19. Study-level points and caveats: Contracting clones from day 15 to 85 had balanced CD4/CD8; later expanders favoured CD4+. Some clones that responded turned up in pre-infection memory, which suggests that cross-reactive memory joined in.

The CDR3 length is 14 residues. V lost 5 bases, J lost 6 bases, and 6 bases stayed unmatched. The germline V gene has CDR1 DFQATT and CDR2 SNEGSKA (reference sequence). Material for sequencing was PBMCs or a T cell subset sorted from them (not recorded which). This TCR was recovered from an adult woman who had mild COVID-19 (a few samples of this study predate the infection). Cell type and time point are not known. The chain has TRBV20-1 and TRBJ2-1; TRBD2 matches 11 bases. As DNA, the CDR3 is TGCAGTGCTCGACTAGCGGGATTTACCAATGAGCAGTTCTTC. Its translation is CSARLAGFTNEQFF.